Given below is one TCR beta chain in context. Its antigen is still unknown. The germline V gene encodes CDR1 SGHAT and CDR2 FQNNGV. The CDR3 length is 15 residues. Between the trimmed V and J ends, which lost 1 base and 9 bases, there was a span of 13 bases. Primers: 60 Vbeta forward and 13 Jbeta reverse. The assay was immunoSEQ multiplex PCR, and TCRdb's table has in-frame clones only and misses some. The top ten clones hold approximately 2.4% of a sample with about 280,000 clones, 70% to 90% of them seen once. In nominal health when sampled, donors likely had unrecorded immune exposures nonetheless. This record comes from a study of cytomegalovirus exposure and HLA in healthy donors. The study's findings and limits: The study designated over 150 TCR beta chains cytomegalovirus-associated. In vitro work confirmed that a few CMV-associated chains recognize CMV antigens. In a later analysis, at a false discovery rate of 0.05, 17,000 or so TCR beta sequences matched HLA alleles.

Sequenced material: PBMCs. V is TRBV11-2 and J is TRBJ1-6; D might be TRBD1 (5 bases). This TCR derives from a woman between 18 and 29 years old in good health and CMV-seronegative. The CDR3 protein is CASSLVQGRTSPLHF. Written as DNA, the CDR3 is TGTGCCAGCAGCTTAGTTCAGGGCCGGACTTCACCCCTCCACTTT.